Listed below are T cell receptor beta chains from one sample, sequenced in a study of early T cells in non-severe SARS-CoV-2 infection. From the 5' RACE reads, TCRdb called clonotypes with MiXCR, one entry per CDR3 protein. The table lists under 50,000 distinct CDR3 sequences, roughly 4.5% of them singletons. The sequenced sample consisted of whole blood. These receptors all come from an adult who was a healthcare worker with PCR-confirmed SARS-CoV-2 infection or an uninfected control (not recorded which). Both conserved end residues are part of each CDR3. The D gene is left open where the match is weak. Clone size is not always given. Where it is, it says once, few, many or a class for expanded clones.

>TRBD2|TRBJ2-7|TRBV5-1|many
TGCGCCAGCAGCTTCCCACCCGCCTACAAGCGGGAGAGTTACTACGAGCAGTACTTC
CASSFPPAYKRESYYEQYF
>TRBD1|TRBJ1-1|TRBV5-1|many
TGCGCCAGCAGCCTCGGGACAGGGGATGAAGCTTTCTTT
CASSLGTGDEAFF
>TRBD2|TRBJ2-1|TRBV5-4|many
TGTGCCAGCAGCTTGGGTACACGCGGGAGGGCCGATGAGCAGTTCTTC
CASSLGTRGRADEQFF
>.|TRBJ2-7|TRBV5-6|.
TGTGCCAGCAGCTCCTTGGGAACCAGCTCCTACGAGCAGTACTTC
CASSSLGTSSYEQYF
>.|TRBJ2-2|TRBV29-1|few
TGCAGCGTTGATTGGGGGCCGAACACCGGGGAGCTGTTTTTT
CSVDWGPNTGELFF
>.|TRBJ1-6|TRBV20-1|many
TGCAGTGCTAGCTTGGGCTCCTATAATTCACCCCTCCACTTT
CSASLGSYNSPLHF
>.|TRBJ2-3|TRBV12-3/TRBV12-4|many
TGTGCCAGCAGCCTCGGGCTAACGCAGTATTTT
CASSLGLTQYF
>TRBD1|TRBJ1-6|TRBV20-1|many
TGCAGTGCTATACAGGGACAGGGGGCTGATTCACCCCTCCACTTT
CSAIQGQGADSPLHF
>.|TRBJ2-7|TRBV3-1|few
TGTGCCAGCACCCCCGGGGCCGAGCAGTACTTC
CASTPGAEQYF
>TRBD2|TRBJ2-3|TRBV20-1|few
TGCAGTGCTAGAGATATTAGCGGGAGAACAGATACGCAGTATTTT
CSARDISGRTDTQYF
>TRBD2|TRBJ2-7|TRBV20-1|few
TGCAGTGCTTTAAGCGGGGGCTACGAGCAGTACTTC
CSALSGGYEQYF
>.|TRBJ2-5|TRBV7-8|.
TGTGCCAGCAGCTTAGGAGCGGAAGAGACCCAGTACTTC
CASSLGAEETQYF
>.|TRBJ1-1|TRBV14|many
TGTGCCAGCAGCCAAGATCGGGGGGTTAATGACACTGAAGCTTTCTTT
CASSQDRGVNDTEAFF
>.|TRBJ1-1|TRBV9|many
TGTGCCAGCGCCCCTTATGGGCCAGAGGCTTTCTTT
CASAPYGPEAFF
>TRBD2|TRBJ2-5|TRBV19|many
TGTGCCAGTAGTAAACTAGCGCGAGAGACCCAGTACTTC
CASSKLARETQYF
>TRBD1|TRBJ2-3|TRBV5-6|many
TGTGCCAGCAGCCCCGCCCAGGGGGCGACAGATACGCAGTATTTT
CASSPAQGATDTQYF
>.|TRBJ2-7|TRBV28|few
TGTGCCAGCACCACAGGCGGCGGACAGTTATACGAGCAGTACTTC
CASTTGGGQLYEQYF
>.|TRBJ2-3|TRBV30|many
TGTGCCTGGAGTGGGGCTTGGGATACGCAGTATTTT
CAWSGAWDTQYF
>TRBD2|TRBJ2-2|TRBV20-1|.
TGCAGTGCCCCCGGGACTAGGGGCCCCCGGGAGCTGTTTTTT
CSAPGTRGPRELFF
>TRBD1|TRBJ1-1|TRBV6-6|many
TGTGCCAGCAGTACCCACAGGGGGCGGGCGGACACTGAAGCTTTCTTT
CASSTHRGRADTEAFF
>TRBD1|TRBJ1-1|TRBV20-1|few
TGCAGTGCTAGAGATTTGGTAGTAGGGGGCATGAACACTGAAGCTTTCTTT
CSARDLVVGGMNTEAFF
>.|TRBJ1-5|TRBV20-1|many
TGCAGTGCTACAAGGGGGCCCCAGCATTTT
CSATRGPQHF
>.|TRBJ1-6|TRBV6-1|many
TGTGCCAGCAGTCAAAACCCGGGACGGTATAATTCACCCCTCCACTTT
CASSQNPGRYNSPLHF
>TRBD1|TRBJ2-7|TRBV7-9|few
TGTGCCAGCAGCTCCCCGGGACAGACGATATCCTACGAGCAGTACTTC
CASSSPGQTISYEQYF
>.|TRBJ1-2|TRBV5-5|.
TGTGCCAGCAGCTTGTTGCCCAGGGGCCATGGCTACACCTTC
CASSLLPRGHGYTF
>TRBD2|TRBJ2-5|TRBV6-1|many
TGTGCCAGCAGCGCCCTCGGGACTAGCGGGAAAGAGACCCAGTACTTC
CASSALGTSGKETQYF
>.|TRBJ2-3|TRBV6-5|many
TGTGCCAGCAGTAGCGGTGGGACGGCTACAGATACGCAGTATTTT
CASSSGGTATDTQYF
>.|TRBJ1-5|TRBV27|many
TGTGCCAGCAGTTTTGACAGCAATCAGCCCCAGCATTTT
CASSFDSNQPQHF
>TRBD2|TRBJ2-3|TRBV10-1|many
TGCGCCAGCAGTGAGTCGATAGTAATTCCCCTAGCGGGTGGCACAGATACGCAGTATTTT
CASSESIVIPLAGGTDTQYF
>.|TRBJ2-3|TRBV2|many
TGTGCCAGCAGTAATCAGGCTACCACAGATACGCAGTATTTT
CASSNQATTDTQYF
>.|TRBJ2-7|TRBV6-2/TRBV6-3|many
TGTGCCAGCACCAAAGAGGTGTTGATCGACGAGCAGTACTTC
CASTKEVLIDEQYF
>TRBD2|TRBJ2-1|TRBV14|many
TGTGCCAGCAGCCAAGAACGATTACAGCGGGGGGGCAATGAGCAGTTCTTC
CASSQERLQRGGNEQFF
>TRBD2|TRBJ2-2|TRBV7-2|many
TGTGCCAGCAGCCCCTCCAGGAGCGGGAGCTACACCGGGGAGCTGTTTTTT
CASSPSRSGSYTGELFF
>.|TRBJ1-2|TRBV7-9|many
TGTGCCAGCAGCCAGGGACCCCTGGCTGGCTACACCTTC
CASSQGPLAGYTF
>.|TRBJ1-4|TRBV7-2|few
TGTGCCAGCAGCCCTCAGGGGTCGGATGAAAAACTGTTTTTT
CASSPQGSDEKLFF
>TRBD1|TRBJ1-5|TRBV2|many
TGTGCCAGCAGGTCAGGGGGCTTGCCCCAGCATTTT
CASRSGGLPQHF
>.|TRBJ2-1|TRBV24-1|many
TGTGCCACCAACCCGGGGGCAGCTTACAATGAGCAGTTCTTC
CATNPGAAYNEQFF
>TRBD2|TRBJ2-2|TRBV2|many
TGTGCCACCTCTTGGGCGGGGGCCGGGGAGCTGTTTTTT
CATSWAGAGELFF
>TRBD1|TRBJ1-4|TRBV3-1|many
TGTGCCAGCAGCCAAGATAAATTAGGGACAGCTGAAAAACTGTTTTTT
CASSQDKLGTAEKLFF
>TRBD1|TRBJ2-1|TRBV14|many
TGTGCCAGCAGCCGTCTTTGGACAGGCGTCCACAATGAGCAGTTCTTC
CASSRLWTGVHNEQFF
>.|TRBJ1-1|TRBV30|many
TGTGCCTGGAGAAGAACAGGGCAGGGCACTGAAGCTTTCTTT
CAWRRTGQGTEAFF
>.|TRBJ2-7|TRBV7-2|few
TGTGCCAGCAGCTTGGAGGGGGCCATCTTTCCCTACGAGCAGTACTTC
CASSLEGAIFPYEQYF
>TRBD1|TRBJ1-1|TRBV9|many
TGTGCCAGCAGCGCGCGACAGGGCGGGTTGCTGAACACTGAAGCTTTCTTT
CASSARQGGLLNTEAFF
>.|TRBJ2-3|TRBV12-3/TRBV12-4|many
TGTGCCAGCAGTCCTAGTGTGACGCAGTATTTT
CASSPSVTQYF
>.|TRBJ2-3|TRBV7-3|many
TGTGCCAGCAGCTTACGTGGGGCTCCCACAGATACGCAGTATTTT
CASSLRGAPTDTQYF
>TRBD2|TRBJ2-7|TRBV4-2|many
TGTGCCAGCAGCCTCGGGTTGACTAGCGGGGGACTTATAACTTCCTACGAGCAGTACTTC
CASSLGLTSGGLITSYEQYF
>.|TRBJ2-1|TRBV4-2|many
TGTGCCAGCAGCCAAGATCGTAGGGGACTATTGCGGAACCAAAGGGGGATTAATGAGCAGTTCTTC
CASSQDRRGLLRNQRGINEQFF
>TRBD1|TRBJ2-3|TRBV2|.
TGTGCCAGCAGTTGGGACAGGGATTCAGATACGCAGTATTTT
CASSWDRDSDTQYF
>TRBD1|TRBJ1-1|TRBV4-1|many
TGCGCCAGCAGCCAAGCCGACAGGGGCACTGAAGCTTTCTTT
CASSQADRGTEAFF
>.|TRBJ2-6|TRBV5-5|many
TGTGCCAGCAGCTGGAGGGACCCTGCCGGCTCTGGGGCCAACGTCCTGACTTTC
CASSWRDPAGSGANVLTF
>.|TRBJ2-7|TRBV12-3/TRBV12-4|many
TGTGCCAGCAGTTTTGACGGGGGTGGATACGAGCAGTACTTC
CASSFDGGGYEQYF
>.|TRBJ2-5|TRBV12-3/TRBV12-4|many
TGTGCCAGCAGTTTGTCACAAGAGACCCAGTACTTC
CASSLSQETQYF
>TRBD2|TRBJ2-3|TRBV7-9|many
TGTGCCAGCAGGGTTCTAGCGGGGGCCGACACAGATACGCAGTATTTT
CASRVLAGADTDTQYF
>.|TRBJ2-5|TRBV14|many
TGTGCCAGCAGCCAAGAATACCGGGGCCAAGAGACCCAGTACTTC
CASSQEYRGQETQYF
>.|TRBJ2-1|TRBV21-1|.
TGTGCCAGCAGCAAGCCACGAAGCAAAAACATTCAGTTCTTC
CASSKPRSKNIQFF
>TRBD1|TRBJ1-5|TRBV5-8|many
TGTGCCAGCAGCCAGTACAGGGGGCTTGGCAATCAGCCCCAGCATTTT
CASSQYRGLGNQPQHF
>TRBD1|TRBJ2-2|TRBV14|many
TGTGCCAGCAGCCAACTGGGACAGGGGGCGAACACCGGGGAGCTGTTTTTT
CASSQLGQGANTGELFF